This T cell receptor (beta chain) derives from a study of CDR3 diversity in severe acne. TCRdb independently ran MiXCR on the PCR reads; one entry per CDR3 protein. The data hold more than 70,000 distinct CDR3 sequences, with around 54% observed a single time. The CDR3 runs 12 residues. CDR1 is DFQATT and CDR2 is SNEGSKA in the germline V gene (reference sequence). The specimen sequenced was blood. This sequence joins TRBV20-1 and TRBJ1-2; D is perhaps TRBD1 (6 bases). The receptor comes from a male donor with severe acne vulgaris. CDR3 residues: CSALGGAWGYTF. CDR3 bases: TGCAGCGCCCTCGGGGGGGCTTGGGGCTACACCTTC.